The clone carrying this TCR beta chain was seen a few times. What it recognizes is unknown. These data belong to a study of beta chain features in type 1 diabetes. The CDR3 consists of 12 residues. V was pared by 6 bases and J by 4 bases, with 5 bases of the junction left unmatched. CDR1 is SQVTM, CDR2 ANQGSEA, per germline. The study, taken as a whole, reports: cDNA-based reads could over-represent cells with high TCR expression. No resolution was reached here on whether HLA type influences TCRB rearrangement. Compared to healthy donors, patients appeared to have naive, central memory and Treg TCRB repertoires that were more alike. All four CD4+ subsets of Type 1 diabetes patients contained TCRB CDR3s that were moderately but significantly shorter. Shorter templates may be favored by PCR, equally so in patients and controls.

Sequenced material consisted of expressed TCRB transcripts (all of the isolated RNA was reverse transcribed). Clones were read by immunoSEQ multiplex PCR, and TCRdb kept only the in-frame ones, dropping some. The sample shows about 170,000 clones, around 7.8% of them seen only once. Sequencing input: central memory CD4+ T cells from blood. The chain links TRBV29-1 to TRBJ2-5; 7 positions agree with TRBD1. This clonotype was sampled from a woman aged 40 to 55 with type 1 diabetes. The CDR3 nucleotides read TGCAGCGTCGCAGGACAGGTAGAGACCCAGTACTTC. Protein product: CSVAGQVETQYF.